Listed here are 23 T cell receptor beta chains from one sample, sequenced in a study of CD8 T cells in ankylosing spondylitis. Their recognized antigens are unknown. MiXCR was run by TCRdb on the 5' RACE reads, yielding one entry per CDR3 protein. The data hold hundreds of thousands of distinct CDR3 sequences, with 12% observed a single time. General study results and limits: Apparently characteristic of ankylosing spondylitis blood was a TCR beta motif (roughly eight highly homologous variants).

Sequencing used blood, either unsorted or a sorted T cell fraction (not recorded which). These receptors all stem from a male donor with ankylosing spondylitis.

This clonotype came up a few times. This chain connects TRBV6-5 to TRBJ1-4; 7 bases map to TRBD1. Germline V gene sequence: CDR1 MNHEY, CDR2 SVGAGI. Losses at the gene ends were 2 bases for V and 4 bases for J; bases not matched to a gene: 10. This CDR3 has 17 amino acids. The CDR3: CASSYHPGQVFNEKLFF. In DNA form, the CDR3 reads TGTGCCAGCAGTTACCACCCTGGACAGGTCTTTAATGAAAAACTGTTTTTT.

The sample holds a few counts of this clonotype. The CDR3 nucleotides read TGCAGCGTAAACCGGGGACGGTCGGATTATTACTATGGCTACACCTTC. Protein product: CSVNRGRSDYYYGYTF. This sequence joins TRBV29-1 and TRBJ1-2, with D maybe TRBD1 (5 bases). The V end was cut by 6 bases, the J end by 3 bases, with 23 bases between. The CDR3 totals 16 residues. The germline gives CDR1 SQVTM, CDR2 ANQGSEA.

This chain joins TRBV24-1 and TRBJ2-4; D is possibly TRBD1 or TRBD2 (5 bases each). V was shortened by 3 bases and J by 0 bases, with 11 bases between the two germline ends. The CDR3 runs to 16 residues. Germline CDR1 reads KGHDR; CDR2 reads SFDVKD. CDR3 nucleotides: TGTGCCACCAGTGATGCCGGGACCGTAGCCAAAAACATTCAGTACTTC. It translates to CATSDAGTVAKNIQYF.

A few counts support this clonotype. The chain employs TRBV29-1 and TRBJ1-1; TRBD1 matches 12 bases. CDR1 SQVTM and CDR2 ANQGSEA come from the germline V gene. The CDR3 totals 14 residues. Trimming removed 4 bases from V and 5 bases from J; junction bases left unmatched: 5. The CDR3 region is CSVGDRGRRTEAFF. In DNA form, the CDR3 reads TGCAGCGTTGGGGACAGGGGGCGGCGAACTGAAGCTTTCTTT.

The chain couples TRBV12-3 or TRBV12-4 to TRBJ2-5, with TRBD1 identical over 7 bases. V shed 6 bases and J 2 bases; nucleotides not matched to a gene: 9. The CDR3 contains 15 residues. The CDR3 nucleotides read TGTGCCAGCAGCCTAACCCTGACAGGGCAAGAGACCCAGTACTTC. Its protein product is CASSLTLTGQETQYF.

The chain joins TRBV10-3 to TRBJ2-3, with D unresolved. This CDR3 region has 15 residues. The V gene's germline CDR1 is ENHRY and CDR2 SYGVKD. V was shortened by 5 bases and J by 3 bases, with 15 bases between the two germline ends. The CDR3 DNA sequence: TGTGCCATCAGTAAAGGGTTAACAGAGACAGATACGCAGTATTTT. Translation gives CAISKGLTETDTQYF.

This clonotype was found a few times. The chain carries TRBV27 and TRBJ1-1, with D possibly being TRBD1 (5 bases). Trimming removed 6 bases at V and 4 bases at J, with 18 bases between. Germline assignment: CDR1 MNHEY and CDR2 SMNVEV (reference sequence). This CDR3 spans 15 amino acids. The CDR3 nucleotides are TGTGCCAGCAGCCCCTTCCTGGGGGTGAGCACTGAAGCTTTCTTT. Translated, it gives CASSPFLGVSTEAFF.

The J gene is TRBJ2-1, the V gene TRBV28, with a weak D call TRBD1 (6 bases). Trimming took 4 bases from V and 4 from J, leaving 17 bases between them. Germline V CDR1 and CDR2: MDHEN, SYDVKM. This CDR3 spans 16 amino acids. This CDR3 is CASSSVFGQLYNEQFF. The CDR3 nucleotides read TGTGCCAGCAGTTCGGTTTTCGGACAGTTGTACAATGAGCAGTTCTTC.

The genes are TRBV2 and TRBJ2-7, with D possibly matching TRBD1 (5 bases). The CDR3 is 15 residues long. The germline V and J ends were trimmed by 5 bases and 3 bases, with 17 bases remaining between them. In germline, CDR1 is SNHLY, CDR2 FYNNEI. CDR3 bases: TGTGCCAGCAGTAAAGAGTCAGGGCATTTCTACGAGCAGTACTTC. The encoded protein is CASSKESGHFYEQYF.

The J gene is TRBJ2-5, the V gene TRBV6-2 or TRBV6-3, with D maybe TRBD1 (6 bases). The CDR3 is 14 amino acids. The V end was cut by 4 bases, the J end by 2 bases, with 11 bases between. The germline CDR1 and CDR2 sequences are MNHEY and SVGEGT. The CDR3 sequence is CASSSTGLQETQYF. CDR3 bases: TGTGCCAGCAGTTCCACAGGGTTACAAGAGACCCAGTACTTC.

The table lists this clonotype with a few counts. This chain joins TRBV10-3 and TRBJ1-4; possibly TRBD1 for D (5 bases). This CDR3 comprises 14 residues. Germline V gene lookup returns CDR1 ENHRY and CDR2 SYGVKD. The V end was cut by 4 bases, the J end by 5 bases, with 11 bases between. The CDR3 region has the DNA TGTGCCATCAGTGGAGACAGCCTCAATGAAAAACTGTTTTTT. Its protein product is CAISGDSLNEKLFF.

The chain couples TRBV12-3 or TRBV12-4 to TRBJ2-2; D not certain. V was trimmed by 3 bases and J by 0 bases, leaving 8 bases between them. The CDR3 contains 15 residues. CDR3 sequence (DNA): TGTGCCAGCAGTTTCGACCCAGCGAACACCGGGGAGCTGTTTTTT. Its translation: CASSFDPANTGELFF.

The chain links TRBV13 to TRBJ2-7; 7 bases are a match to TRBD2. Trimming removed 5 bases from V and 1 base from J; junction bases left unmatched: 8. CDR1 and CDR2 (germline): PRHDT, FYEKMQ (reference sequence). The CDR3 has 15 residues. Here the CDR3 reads CASSAAGVGSYEQYF. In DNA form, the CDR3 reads TGTGCCAGCAGCGCCGCGGGGGTAGGATCCTACGAGCAGTACTTC.

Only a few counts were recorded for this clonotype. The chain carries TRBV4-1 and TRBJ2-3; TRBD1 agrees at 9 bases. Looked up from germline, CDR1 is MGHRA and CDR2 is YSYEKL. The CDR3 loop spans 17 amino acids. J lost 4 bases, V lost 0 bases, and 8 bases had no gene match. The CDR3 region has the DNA TGCGCCAGCAGCCAAGATTATACAGGGGGCTTTCCAGATACGCAGTATTTT. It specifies CASSQDYTGGFPDTQYF.

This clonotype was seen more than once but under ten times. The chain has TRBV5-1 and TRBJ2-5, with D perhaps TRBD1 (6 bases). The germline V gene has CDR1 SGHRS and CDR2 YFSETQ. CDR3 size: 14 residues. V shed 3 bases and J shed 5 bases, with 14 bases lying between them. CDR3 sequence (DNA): TGCGCCAGCAGCTATGACAGGATCGGCGAGACCCAGTACTTC. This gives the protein CASSYDRIGETQYF.

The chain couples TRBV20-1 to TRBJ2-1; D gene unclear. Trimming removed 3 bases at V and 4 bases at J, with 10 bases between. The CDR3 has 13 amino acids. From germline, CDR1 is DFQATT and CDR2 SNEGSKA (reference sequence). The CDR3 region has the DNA TGCAGTGCTAGTAGGATAGTTTACAATGAGCAGTTCTTC. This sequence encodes CSASRIVYNEQFF.

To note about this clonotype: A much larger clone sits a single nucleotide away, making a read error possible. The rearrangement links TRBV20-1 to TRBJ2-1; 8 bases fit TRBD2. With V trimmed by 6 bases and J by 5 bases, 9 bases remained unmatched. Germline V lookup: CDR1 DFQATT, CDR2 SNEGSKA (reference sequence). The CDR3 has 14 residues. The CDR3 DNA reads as TGCAGTGCCAGGGGACTAGAGGAAAACAATGAGCAGTTCTTC. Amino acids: CSARGLEENNEQFF.

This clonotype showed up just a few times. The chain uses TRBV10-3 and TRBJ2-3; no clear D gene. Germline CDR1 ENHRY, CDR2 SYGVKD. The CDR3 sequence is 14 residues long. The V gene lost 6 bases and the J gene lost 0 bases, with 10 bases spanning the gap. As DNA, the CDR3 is TGTGCCATCAGCCGGGCGACTAGCACAGATACGCAGTATTTT. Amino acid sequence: CAISRATSTDTQYF.

The CDR3 here is CASSTNRKTVNYGYTF. The DNA of the CDR3 is TGTGCCAGCAGCACCAACCGAAAGACAGTTAACTATGGCTACACCTTC. The chain carries TRBV6-1 and TRBJ1-2; D possibly corresponds to TRBD1 (5 bases). This CDR3 region has 16 residues. The germline V and J ends were trimmed by 6 bases and 1 base, with 18 bases remaining between them. Germline values: CDR1 MNHNS, CDR2 SASEGT.

In DNA form, the CDR3 reads TGTGCCAGCAGCCTTACCATATTGAACACCGGGGAGCTGTTTTTT. Protein: CASSLTILNTGELFF. The chain carries TRBV4-2 and TRBJ2-2; D gene uncertain. There are 15 residues in the CDR3. Germline values: CDR1 LGHNA, CDR2 YNFKEQ. Between the trimmed V and J ends, which lost 4 bases and 1 base, there was a span of 10 bases.

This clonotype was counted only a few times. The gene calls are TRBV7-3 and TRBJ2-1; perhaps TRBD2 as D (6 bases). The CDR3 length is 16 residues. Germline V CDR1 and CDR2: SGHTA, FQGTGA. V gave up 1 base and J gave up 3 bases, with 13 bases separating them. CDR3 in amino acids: CASSLIGGGNYNEQFF. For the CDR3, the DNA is TGTGCCAGCAGCTTAATAGGTGGGGGGAACTACAATGAGCAGTTCTTC.

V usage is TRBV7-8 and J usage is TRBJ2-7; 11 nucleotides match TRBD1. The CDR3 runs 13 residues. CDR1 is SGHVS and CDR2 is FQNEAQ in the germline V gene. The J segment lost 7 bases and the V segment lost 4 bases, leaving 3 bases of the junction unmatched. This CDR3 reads CASSSGQGAEQYF. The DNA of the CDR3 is TGTGCCAGCAGCTCAGGACAGGGGGCTGAGCAGTACTTC.

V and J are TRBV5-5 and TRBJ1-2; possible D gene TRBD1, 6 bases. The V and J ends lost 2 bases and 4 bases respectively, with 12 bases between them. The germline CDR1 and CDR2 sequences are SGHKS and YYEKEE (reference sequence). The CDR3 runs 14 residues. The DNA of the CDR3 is TGTGCCAGCAGCTTCATCGGGACACTCTATGGCTACACCTTC. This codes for CASSFIGTLYGYTF.